A selection of T cell receptor beta chains follows, all from one sample in a study of read filtering for tumor transcriptome and immune sequencing. TCRdb redid the calling of the reads with MiXCR, one entry per CDR3 protein. Of 49,000 or so distinct CDR3 sequences in the sample, around 12% were seen once. The sequenced material came from a population of CD138-negative cells sorted from bone marrow. Every receptor here comes from a donor at least 40 years old with multiple myeloma. Both conserved end residues are part of each CDR3.

V: TRBV12-3/TRBV12-4; length: 16; J: TRBJ2-3; CDR3: CASSLRGLAGKDTQYF
V: TRBV30; length: 12; J: TRBJ2-5; CDR3: CAHQTRGETQYF
V: TRBV5-1; length: 16; J: TRBJ2-1; CDR3: CASSRTTGVPEHEQFF
V: TRBV19; length: 12; J: TRBJ1-2; CDR3: CASNRGADGYTF
V: TRBV5-4; length: 14; J: TRBJ2-3; CDR3: CASSFGQNTDTQYF
V: TRBV21-1; length: 15; J: TRBJ2-5; CDR3: CASSKKEGEGETQYF
V: TRBV6-6; length: 12; J: TRBJ2-1; CDR3: CASSSAGGEQFF
V: TRBV11-1; length: 14; J: TRBJ2-7; CDR3: CASSLELARYEQYF
V: TRBV20-1; length: 16; J: TRBJ1-6; CDR3: CSARGEGQVTNSPLHF
V: TRBV7-8; length: 16; J: TRBJ2-1; CDR3: CASSLAWGEFYNEQFF
V: TRBV7-2; length: 15; J: TRBJ2-3; CDR3: CASSLEDYTEDTQYF
V: TRBV5-1; length: 15; J: TRBJ2-1; CDR3: CASSYGQTAYNEQFF
V: TRBV6-5; length: 15; J: TRBJ2-7; CDR3: CASSYRRANSYEQYF
V: TRBV10-3; length: 12; J: TRBJ2-3; CDR3: CAISEGVDTQYF
V: TRBV20-1; length: 14; J: TRBJ2-1; CDR3: CGARIDRVNRGQFF
V: TRBV20-1; length: 14; J: TRBJ2-5; CDR3: CSPDKRTGQETQYF
V: TRBV5-1; length: 14; J: TRBJ2-1; CDR3: CASSLGSSGGEQFF